This is a list of T cell receptor beta chains from one sample in a study of shared clonotypes between healthy human individuals. TCRdb's copy holds only in-frame clones and misses some; the assay was immunoSEQ multiplex PCR. There are approximately 2,200,000 clones in the sample; about 93% occur only once, and 1.5% to 2% lies in the top ten. Sequenced material: naive CD8+ T cells from PBMCs. The receptor set was obtained from a man in his late teens or twenties in good health. Some clones in this sample may be carry-over from other donors' samples. Each CDR3 is given with its conserved first and last residue. A D gene is named only where the DNA matches it firmly. Clone size is given for some rows only: seen once, a few or many times, or a class if the clone is expanded.

d_call,clone_size,j_call,cdr3_length,v_call,cdr3_aa,cdr3_nt
TRBD1,NA,TRBJ2-5,15,TRBV28,CASRPGQGSDETQYF,TGTGCCAGCAGACCGGGACAGGGGTCGGACGAGACCCAGTACTTC
NA,NA,TRBJ1-1,14,TRBV9,CASSGPKRGTEAFF,TGTGCCAGCAGCGGGCCCAAGCGAGGCACTGAAGCTTTCTTT
TRBD2,NA,TRBJ2-7,16,TRBV25-1,CASSGGLAGPSYEQYF,TGTGCCAGCAGTGGAGGACTAGCGGGACCGTCCTACGAGCAGTACTTC
TRBD1,NA,TRBJ2-7,14,TRBV29-1,CSVAFRDRLYEQYF,TGCAGCGTTGCTTTCCGGGACAGGCTCTACGAGCAGTACTTC
NA,once,TRBJ2-2,12,TRBV12-5,CASGYHTGELFF,TGTGCTAGTGGTTATCACACCGGGGAGCTGTTTTTT
NA,NA,TRBJ2-1,13,TRBV27,CASRIATYNEQFF,TGTGCCAGCAGAATAGCGACCTACAATGAGCAGTTCTTC
TRBD2,NA,TRBJ2-1,19,TRBV7-9,CASSQGLAGGRKGNNEQFF,TGTGCCAGCAGCCAGGGACTAGCGGGAGGGCGAAAGGGAAACAATGAGCAGTTCTTC
NA,NA,TRBJ2-7,16,TRBV7-8,CASSYSPRDNSYEQYF,TGTGCCAGCAGCTATTCGCCCCGGGACAACTCCTACGAGCAGTACTTC
TRBD1,NA,TRBJ2-1,14,TRBV5-1,CASSLRTGMDEQFF,TGCGCCAGCAGCCTGAGGACAGGGATGGATGAGCAGTTCTTC
TRBD2,NA,TRBJ2-7,16,TRBV19,CASSPTSGVGTYEQYF,TGTGCCAGTAGTCCCACCAGCGGGGTAGGGACCTACGAGCAGTACTTC
NA,NA,TRBJ2-7,19,TRBV5-1,CASSLGGQGLAGLSYEQYF,TGCGCCAGCAGCTTAGGGGGACAGGGGCTAGCGGGATTATCCTACGAGCAGTACTTC
NA,NA,TRBJ2-6,16,TRBV7-9,CASSPGLSSGANVLTF,TGTGCCAGCAGTCCCGGACTGAGCTCTGGGGCCAACGTCCTGACTTTC
NA,NA,TRBJ2-1,16,TRBV6-5,CASSYTKTGSYNEQFF,TGTGCCAGCAGTTACACCAAGACAGGCTCCTACAATGAGCAGTTCTTC
NA,NA,TRBJ1-1,13,TRBV28,CASSARPYTEAFF,TGTGCCAGCAGTGCCCGCCCATACACTGAAGCTTTCTTT
NA,NA,TRBJ1-5,18,TRBV28,CASSLDARRMISNQPQHF,TGTGCCAGCAGTCTGGACGCGCGACGGATGATTAGCAATCAGCCCCAGCATTTT
NA,NA,TRBJ1-4,14,TRBV7-6,CASSLGTANEKLFF,TGTGCCAGCAGCTTAGGGACAGCGAATGAAAAACTGTTTTTT
NA,NA,TRBJ2-3,13,TRBV6-6,CASSYLLPDTQYF,TGTGCCAGCAGTTACCTCCTTCCGGATACGCAGTATTTT
TRBD1,NA,TRBJ2-7,14,TRBV7-9,CASSLEGGGYEQYF,TGTGCCAGCAGCTTAGAAGGGGGCGGGTACGAGCAGTACTTC
NA,NA,TRBJ1-1,13,TRBV9,CASSPRGNTEAFF,TGTGCCAGCAGCCCCCGAGGGAACACTGAAGCTTTCTTT
TRBD2,NA,TRBJ2-7,15,TRBV7-9,CASSLARGTTYEQYF,TGTGCCAGCAGCTTAGCTCGAGGGACTACCTACGAGCAGTACTTC
NA,NA,TRBJ2-1,18,TRBV5-4,CASSLELGGVPSYNEQFF,TGTGCCAGCAGCTTGGAACTGGGCGGAGTACCCTCCTACAATGAGCAGTTCTTC
TRBD2,NA,TRBJ2-5,16,TRBV7-9,CASSRTSGRAGETQYF,TGTGCCAGCAGTCGGACTAGCGGGAGGGCCGGTGAGACCCAGTACTTC
NA,NA,TRBJ2-7,14,TRBV4-2,CASSQLGSWHEQYF,TGTGCCAGCAGCCAACTGGGGAGTTGGCACGAGCAGTACTTC
NA,NA,TRBJ2-1,14,TRBV11-2,CASSLLSSYNEQFF,TGTGCCAGCAGCTTATTGAGCTCCTACAATGAGCAGTTCTTC
TRBD2,NA,TRBJ2-7,17,TRBV7-9,CASSYEVRLAGSYEQYF,TGTGCCAGCAGTTACGAGGTTCGGCTAGCGGGGTCCTACGAGCAGTACTTC
TRBD2,NA,TRBJ2-1,16,TRBV7-9,CASSGPRLAGYNEQFF,TGTGCCAGCAGCGGACCCCGACTAGCGGGGTACAATGAGCAGTTCTTC
TRBD1,NA,TRBJ1-2,13,TRBV28,CASRQKGAAGYTF,TGTGCCAGCAGACAAAAGGGGGCGGCTGGCTACACCTTC
NA,once,TRBJ2-5,15,TRBV1,CTSSQVIGGEETQYF,TGCACCAGCAGCCAAGTGATCGGGGGAGAAGAGACCCAGTACTTC
NA,NA,TRBJ1-3,13,TRBV30,CAWDHSAGNTIYF,TGTGCCTGGGATCACAGCGCTGGAAACACCATATATTTT
TRBD1,NA,TRBJ2-7,14,TRBV27,CASSLSDRGYEQYF,TGTGCCAGCAGTTTAAGTGACAGGGGATACGAGCAGTACTTC
NA,NA,TRBJ2-5,14,TRBV28,CASRHGGATETQYF,TGTGCCAGCAGACACGGGGGAGCCACGGAGACCCAGTACTTC
TRBD2,NA,TRBJ2-1,19,TRBV7-9,CASSPTGTSGMWSYNEQFF,TGTGCCAGCAGCCCTACCGGGACTAGCGGGATGTGGTCCTACAATGAGCAGTTCTTC
NA,NA,TRBJ1-4,14,TRBV9,CASSVMDSNEKLFF,TGTGCCAGCAGCGTAATGGACAGTAATGAAAAACTGTTTTTT
NA,NA,TRBJ1-1,15,TRBV28,CASSLIFSRNTEAFF,TGTGCCAGCAGTTTAATTTTCTCGAGGAACACTGAAGCTTTCTTT
NA,NA,TRBJ1-1,15,TRBV11-2,CASSFDEGLGTEAFF,TGTGCCAGCAGCTTTGATGAGGGTTTGGGCACTGAAGCTTTCTTT
NA,NA,TRBJ1-1,15,TRBV29-1,CSVNQLTTMNTEAFF,TGCAGCGTCAACCAACTAACAACCATGAACACTGAAGCTTTCTTT
TRBD1,NA,TRBJ1-2,18,TRBV9,CASRSRGPDRGREDGYTF,TGTGCCAGCAGGTCCCGGGGTCCGGACAGGGGGCGTGAAGATGGCTACACCTTC
NA,NA,TRBJ2-1,13,TRBV27,CASSLSVGGEQFF,TGTGCCAGCAGTTTATCGGTCGGCGGGGAGCAGTTCTTC
NA,NA,TRBJ2-7,15,TRBV7-9,CASSLVPSDTYEQYF,TGTGCCAGCAGCTTAGTCCCCTCAGACACCTACGAGCAGTACTTC
TRBD1,NA,TRBJ2-7,16,TRBV10-2,CASRPQGSNSSYEQYF,TGCGCCAGCAGGCCACAGGGGTCCAACAGCTCCTACGAGCAGTACTTC
TRBD1,once,TRBJ2-7,14,TRBV27,CASSLGTGPFEQYF,TGTGCCAGCAGTCTCGGGACAGGGCCCTTCGAGCAGTACTTC
TRBD2,NA,TRBJ2-3,15,TRBV13,CASSSSGRGTDTQYF,TGTGCCAGCAGCTCTAGCGGGAGAGGCACAGATACGCAGTATTTT
NA,NA,TRBJ2-7,15,TRBV5-5,CASSFARAANYEQYF,TGTGCCAGCAGCTTTGCCAGGGCCGCAAACTACGAGCAGTACTTC
NA,NA,TRBJ1-2,14,TRBV27,CASSRTGGDHGYTF,TGTGCCAGCAGTCGCACGGGGGGGGACCATGGCTACACCTTC
NA,NA,TRBJ2-7,13,TRBV7-9,CASRGQISYEQYF,TGTGCCAGTCGGGGGCAAATAAGCTACGAGCAGTACTTC